This T cell receptor (beta chain) comes out of a study of preoperative IRX-2 immunotherapy in early breast cancer (dated by TCRdb to 2018 to 2020). Concerning this clone itself: Its cognate antigen has yet to be identified. The record has no base qualities; no much larger clone is one base away.

The treatment or condition label, as the study defines it: preoperative locoregional IRX-2 cytokine immunotherapy. The samples were obtained from a phase Ib study that tested preoperative, locoregional IRX-2 cytokine immunotherapy designed to prime immune responses. Before surgery, IRX-2 was given to the donors, who were patients with early-stage breast cancer. The CDR3 runs 17 amino acids, cysteine and phenylalanine included. Of all the DNA, just the CDR3 is kept, 51 bases in frame from base 1. The V and J ends are trimmed by 6 bases and 6 bases, leaving 24 bases between them. The method was the immunoSEQ multiplex PCR assay. Not all clones reach the TCRdb copy of this immuneACCESS table, which keeps in-frame sequences only. Checked studies attribute under half of the gap to unresolved V genes and leave the rest unexplained. A total of 35,000 to 40,000 clones appear in this sample, 80% to 90% of them only once. The leading ten clones occupy around 1.5% of the sample.

Rearrangement joined TRBV23-1 to TRBJ1-5; a weak D assignment points to TRBD1 (5 bases agree). TRBV23-1 is marked as an open reading frame, function uncertain. The input for sequencing was lymph node tissue, taken after IRX-2 immunotherapy. This clonotype was obtained from a human donor with breast cancer. The CDR3: CASSQDQGPRGGQPQHF. The sequence in DNA is TGCGCCAGCAGCCAAGATCAAGGCCCTCGGGGCGGTCAGCCCCAGCATTTT.